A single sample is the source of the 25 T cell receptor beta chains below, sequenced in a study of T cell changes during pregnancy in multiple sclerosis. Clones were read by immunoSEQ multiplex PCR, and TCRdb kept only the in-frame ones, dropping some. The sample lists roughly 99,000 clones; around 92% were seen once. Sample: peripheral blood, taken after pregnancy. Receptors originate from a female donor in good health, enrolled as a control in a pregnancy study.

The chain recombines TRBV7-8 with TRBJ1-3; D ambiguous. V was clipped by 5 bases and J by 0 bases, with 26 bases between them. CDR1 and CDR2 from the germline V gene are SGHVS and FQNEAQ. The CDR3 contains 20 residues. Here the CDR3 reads CASSHTLRPYDTYSGNTIYF. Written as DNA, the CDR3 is TGTGCCAGCAGCCATACACTTCGTCCTTACGACACATACTCTGGAAACACCATATATTTT.

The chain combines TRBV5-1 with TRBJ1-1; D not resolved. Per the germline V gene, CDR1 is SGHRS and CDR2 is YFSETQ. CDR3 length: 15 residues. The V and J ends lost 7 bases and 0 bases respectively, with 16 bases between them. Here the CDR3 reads CASSSSGNLNTEAFF. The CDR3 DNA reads TGCGCCAGCTCGAGTAGCGGGAACTTGAACACTGAAGCTTTCTTT.

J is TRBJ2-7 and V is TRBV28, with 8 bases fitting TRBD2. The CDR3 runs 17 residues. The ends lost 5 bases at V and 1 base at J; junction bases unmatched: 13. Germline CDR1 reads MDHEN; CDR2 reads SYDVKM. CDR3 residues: CASSPLYSSGRSYEQYF. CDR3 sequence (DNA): TGTGCCAGCAGTCCGCTATACTCCAGCGGGAGATCCTACGAGCAGTACTTC. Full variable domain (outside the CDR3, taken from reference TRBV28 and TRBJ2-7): DVKVTQSSRYLVKRTGEKVFLECVQDMDHENMFWYRQDPGLGLRLIYFSYDVKMKEKGDIPEGYSVSREKKERFSLILESASTNQTSMYLCASSPLYSSGRSYEQYFGPGTRLTVT.

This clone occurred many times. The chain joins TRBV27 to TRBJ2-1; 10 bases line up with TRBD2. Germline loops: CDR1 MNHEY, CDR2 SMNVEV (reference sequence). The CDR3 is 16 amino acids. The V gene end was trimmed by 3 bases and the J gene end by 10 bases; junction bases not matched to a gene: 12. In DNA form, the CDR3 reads TGTGCCAGCAGTTTCTCGGCTAGCGGGAGTATGTGGGAGCAGTTCTTC. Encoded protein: CASSFSASGSMWEQFF.

CDR3 nucleotides: TGCGCCAGCAGCCCTGGGACAGCAGACACCATATATTTT. It is translated as CASSPGTADTIYF. V and J are TRBV5-1 and TRBJ1-3; 7 bases fit TRBD1. Per the germline V gene, CDR1 is SGHRS and CDR2 is YFSETQ. Trimming took 4 bases from V and 8 from J; bases not matched to a gene: 6. The CDR3 sequence is 13 residues long.

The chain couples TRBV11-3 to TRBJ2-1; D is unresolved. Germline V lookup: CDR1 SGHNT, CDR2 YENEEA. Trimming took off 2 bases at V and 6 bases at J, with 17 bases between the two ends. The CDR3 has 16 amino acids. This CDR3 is CASSLSSTSFFNEQFF. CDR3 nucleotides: TGTGCCAGCAGCTTATCTAGTACCTCCTTCTTCAATGAGCAGTTCTTC.

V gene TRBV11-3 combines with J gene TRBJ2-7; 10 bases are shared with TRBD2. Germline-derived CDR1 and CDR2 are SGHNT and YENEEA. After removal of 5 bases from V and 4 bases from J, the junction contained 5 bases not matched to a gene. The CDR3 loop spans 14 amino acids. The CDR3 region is CASSRSSGRYEQYF. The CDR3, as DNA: TGTGCCAGCAGCCGATCTAGCGGGAGATACGAGCAGTACTTC.

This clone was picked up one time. CDR3 protein: CASSLSMNTGELFF. The CDR3 DNA follows: TGTGCCAGCAGCCTTTCTATGAACACCGGGGAGCTGTTTTTT. This chain uses TRBV7-9 with TRBJ2-2; D gene ambiguous. This CDR3 comprises 14 residues. V lost 5 bases and J 1 base, leaving 8 bases between the germline ends. CDR1 is SEHNR and CDR2 is FQNEAQ in the germline V gene (reference sequence).

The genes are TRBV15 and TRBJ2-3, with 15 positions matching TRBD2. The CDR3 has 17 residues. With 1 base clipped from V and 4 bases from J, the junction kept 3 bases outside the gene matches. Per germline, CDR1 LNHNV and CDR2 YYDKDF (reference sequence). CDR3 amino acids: CATSRGTSGRAPDTQYF. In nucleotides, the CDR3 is TGTGCCACCAGCAGAGGGACTAGCGGGAGGGCTCCAGATACGCAGTATTTT.

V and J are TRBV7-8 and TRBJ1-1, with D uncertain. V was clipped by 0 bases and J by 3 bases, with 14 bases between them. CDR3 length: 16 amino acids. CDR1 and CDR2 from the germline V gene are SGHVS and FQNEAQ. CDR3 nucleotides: TGTGCCAGCAGCTTAGCGCCGCGGGAGGTTCACACTGAAGCTTTCTTT. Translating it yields CASSLAPREVHTEAFF.

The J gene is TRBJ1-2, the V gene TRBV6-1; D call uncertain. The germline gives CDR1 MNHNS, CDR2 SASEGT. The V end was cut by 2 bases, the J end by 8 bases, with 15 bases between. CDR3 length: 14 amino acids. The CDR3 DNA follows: TGTGCCAGCAGTGAACTTCTACAGCGGGGAGGCTACACCTTC. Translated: CASSELLQRGGYTF.

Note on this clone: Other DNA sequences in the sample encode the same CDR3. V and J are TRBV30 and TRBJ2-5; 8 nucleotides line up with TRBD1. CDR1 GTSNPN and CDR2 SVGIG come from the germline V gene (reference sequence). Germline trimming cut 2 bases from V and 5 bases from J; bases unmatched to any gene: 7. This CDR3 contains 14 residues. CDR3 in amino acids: CAWSLQGVQETQYF. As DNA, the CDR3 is TGTGCCTGGAGTTTACAGGGGGTCCAGGAGACCCAGTACTTC.

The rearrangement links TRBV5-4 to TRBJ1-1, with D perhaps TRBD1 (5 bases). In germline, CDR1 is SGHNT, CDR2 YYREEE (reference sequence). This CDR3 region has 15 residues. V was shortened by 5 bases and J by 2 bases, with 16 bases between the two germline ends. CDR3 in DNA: TGTGCCAGCAGGGAAGGGTTGACAGCCAACACTGAAGCTTTCTTT. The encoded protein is CASREGLTANTEAFF.

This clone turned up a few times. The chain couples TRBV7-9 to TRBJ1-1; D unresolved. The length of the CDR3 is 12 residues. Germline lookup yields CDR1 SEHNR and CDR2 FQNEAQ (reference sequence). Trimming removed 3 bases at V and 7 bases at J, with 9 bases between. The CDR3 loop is CASSLAGNEAFF. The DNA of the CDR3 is TGTGCCAGCAGCTTGGCGGGCAATGAAGCTTTCTTT.

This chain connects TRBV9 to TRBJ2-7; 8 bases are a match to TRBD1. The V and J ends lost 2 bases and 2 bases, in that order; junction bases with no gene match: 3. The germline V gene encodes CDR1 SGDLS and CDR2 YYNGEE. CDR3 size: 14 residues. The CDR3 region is CASSVRTGTYEQYF. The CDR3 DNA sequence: TGTGCCAGCAGCGTCCGGACAGGGACCTACGAGCAGTACTTC.

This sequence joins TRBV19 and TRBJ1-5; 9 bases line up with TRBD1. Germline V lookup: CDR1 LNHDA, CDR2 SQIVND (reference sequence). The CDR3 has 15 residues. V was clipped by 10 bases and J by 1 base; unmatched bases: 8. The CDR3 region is CAISQGARSNQPQHF. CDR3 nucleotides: TGTGCCATCTCACAGGGGGCGAGGAGCAATCAGCCCCAGCATTTT.

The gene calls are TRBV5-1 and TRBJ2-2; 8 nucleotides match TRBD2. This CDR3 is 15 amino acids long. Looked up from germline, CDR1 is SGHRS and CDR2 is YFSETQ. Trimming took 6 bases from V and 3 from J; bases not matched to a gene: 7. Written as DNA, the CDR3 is TGCGCCAGCAAAGGGGCGGGAGGCGACACCGGGGAGCTGTTTTTT. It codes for CASKGAGGDTGELFF.

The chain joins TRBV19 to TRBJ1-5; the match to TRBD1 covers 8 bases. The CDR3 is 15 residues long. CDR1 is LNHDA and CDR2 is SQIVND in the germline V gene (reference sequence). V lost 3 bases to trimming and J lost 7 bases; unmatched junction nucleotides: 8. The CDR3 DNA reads TGTGCCAGTAGTATTACGACAGGGGTAGGACAGCCCCAGCATTTT. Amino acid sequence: CASSITTGVGQPQHF. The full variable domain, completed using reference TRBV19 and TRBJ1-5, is DGGITQSPKYLFRKEGQNVTLSCEQNLNHDAMYWYRQDPGQGLRLIYYSQIVNDFQKGDIAEGYSVSREKKESFPLTVTSAQKNPTAFYLCASSITTGVGQPQHFGDGTRLSIL.

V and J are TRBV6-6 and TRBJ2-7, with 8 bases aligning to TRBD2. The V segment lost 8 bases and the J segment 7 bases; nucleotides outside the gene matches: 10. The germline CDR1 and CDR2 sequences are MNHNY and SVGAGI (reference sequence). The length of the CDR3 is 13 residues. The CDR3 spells CASAKSGSWEQYF. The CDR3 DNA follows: TGTGCCAGCGCCAAAAGCGGGAGCTGGGAGCAGTACTTC.

The CDR3 sequence is CASSQDRGPSVFGVDETQYF. The CDR3 DNA reads as TGTGCCAGCAGCCAAGATCGTGGGCCTAGCGTTTTTGGGGTTGATGAGACCCAGTACTTC. V is TRBV14 and J is TRBJ2-5; a weak D match, TRBD2 (6 bases). The CDR3 runs 20 residues. Germline V CDR1 and CDR2: SGHDN, FVKESK. V was clipped by 0 bases and J by 5 bases, with 28 bases between them.

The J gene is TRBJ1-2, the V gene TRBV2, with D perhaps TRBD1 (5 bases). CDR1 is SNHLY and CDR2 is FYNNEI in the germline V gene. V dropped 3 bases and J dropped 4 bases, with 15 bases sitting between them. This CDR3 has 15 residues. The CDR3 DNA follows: TGTGCCAGCAGTGAGGATCAGGGAGGCGGCTATGGCTACACCTTC. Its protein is CASSEDQGGGYGYTF.

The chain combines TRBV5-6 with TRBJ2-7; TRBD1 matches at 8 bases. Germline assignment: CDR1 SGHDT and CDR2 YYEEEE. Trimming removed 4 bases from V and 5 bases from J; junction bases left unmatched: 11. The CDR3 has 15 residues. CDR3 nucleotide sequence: TGTGCCAGCAGCAGGACAGGGAGCGTTAGTCACGAGCAGTACTTC. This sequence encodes CASSRTGSVSHEQYF.

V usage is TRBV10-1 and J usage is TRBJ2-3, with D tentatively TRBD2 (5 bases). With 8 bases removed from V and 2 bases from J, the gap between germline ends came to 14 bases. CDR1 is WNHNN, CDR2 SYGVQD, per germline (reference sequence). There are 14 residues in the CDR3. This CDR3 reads CASPGGPYTDTQYF. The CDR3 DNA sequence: TGCGCCAGCCCGGGCGGGCCGTACACAGATACGCAGTATTTT.

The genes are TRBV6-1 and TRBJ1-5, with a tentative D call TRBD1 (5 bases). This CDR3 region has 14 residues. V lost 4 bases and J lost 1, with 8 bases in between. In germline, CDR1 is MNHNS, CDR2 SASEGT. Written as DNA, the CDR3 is TGTGCCAGCAGTGCCCGACAGAGCAATCAGCCCCAGCATTTT. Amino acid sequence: CASSARQSNQPQHF.

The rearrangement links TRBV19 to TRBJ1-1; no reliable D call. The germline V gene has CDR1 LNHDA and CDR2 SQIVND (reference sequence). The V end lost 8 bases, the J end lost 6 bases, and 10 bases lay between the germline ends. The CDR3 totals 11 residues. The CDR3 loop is CASLNGAEAFF. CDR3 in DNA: TGTGCCAGTCTAAACGGGGCTGAAGCTTTCTTT.